Presented here are 8 T cell receptor beta chains from one specimen sequenced in a study. TCRdb reprocessed the RT-PCR reads via MiXCR and lists one record per CDR3 protein. The data hold about 700,000 distinct CDR3 sequences, with 12% to 15% observed a single time. Sequencing was carried out using memory CD4+ T cells from blood. These receptors were collected from a female donor in good health, serving as a healthy control.

This clonotype was counted between two and nine times. V gene TRBV12-3 or TRBV12-4 combines with J gene TRBJ1-6; 8 positions match TRBD1. The CDR3 totals 15 residues. V gave up 6 bases and J gave up 9 bases; unmatched junction bases: 10. DNA of the CDR3: TGTGCCAGCAGCTCGACAGGGGCTTTCGGTTCACCCCTCCACTTT. Its protein is CASSSTGAFGSPLHF.

The chain recombines TRBV5-1 with TRBJ2-5; the match to TRBD1 covers 11 bases. Germline V gene lookup returns CDR1 SGHRS and CDR2 YFSETQ. The CDR3 covers 16 residues. The V and J ends lost 0 bases and 5 bases, in that order; junction bases with no gene match: 6. The CDR3 loop reads CASSLGTGGKVETQYF. DNA for the CDR3: TGCGCCAGCAGCTTGGGGACAGGGGGCAAGGTTGAGACCCAGTACTTC.

This clonotype has ten or more counts. The V gene is TRBV6-1, the J gene TRBJ2-7; 8 positions agree with TRBD1. The CDR3 covers 16 residues. V trimming: 3 bases; J trimming: 1 base; junction bases outside the gene matches: 8. Germline V gene data show CDR1 as MNHNS and CDR2 as SASEGT. CDR3 DNA sequence: TGTGCCAGCAGTGATCCCGGACAGGGCGCATCCTACGAGCAGTACTTC. Translated: CASSDPGQGASYEQYF.

The chain is built from TRBV20-1 and TRBJ1-5; D uncertain. The length of the CDR3 is 12 residues. V was cut by 6 bases and J by 3 bases, with 9 bases left in between. Germline CDR1 is DFQATT and CDR2 is SNEGSKA (reference sequence). In nucleotides, the CDR3 is TGCAGTGCCGGTTATTACAATCAGCCCCAGCATTTT. It translates to CSAGYYNQPQHF.

The chain's CDR3 is CASSVLAGPNTGELFF. CDR3 bases: TGTGCCAGCAGCGTACTAGCGGGGCCGAACACCGGGGAGCTGTTTTTT. The chain employs TRBV7-2 and TRBJ2-2, with TRBD2 matching 10 bases. V lost 5 bases to trimming and J lost 0 bases; unmatched junction nucleotides: 3. The germline gives CDR1 SGHTA, CDR2 FQGNSA. The length of the CDR3 is 16 residues.

This clonotype appeared a few times. V gene TRBV6-2 or TRBV6-3 combines with J gene TRBJ2-5, with 8 bases identical to TRBD1. V was clipped by 6 bases and J by 4 bases; unmatched bases: 7. CDR3 length: 14 amino acids. Germline assignment: CDR1 MNHEY and CDR2 SVGEGT. The DNA of the CDR3 is TGTGCCAGCAGGTCAGGGGGCCATAGAGAGACCCAGTACTTC. Translated: CASRSGGHRETQYF.

This clonotype occurred many times. The CDR3 nucleotides read TGTGCCAGCAGCGTAGGCCTAGCGGGAGGGCCTCGAGAGGCCGGGGAGCTGTTTTTT. It specifies CASSVGLAGGPREAGELFF. The J gene is TRBJ2-2, the V gene TRBV9, with 12 bases identical to TRBD2. CDR3 length equals 19 residues. V trimming: 0 bases; J trimming: 6 bases; junction bases outside the gene matches: 12. Per the germline V gene, CDR1 is SGDLS and CDR2 is YYNGEE.

The sample holds many counts of this clonotype. The chain couples TRBV6-2 or TRBV6-3 to TRBJ2-7, with 7 bases identical to TRBD1. The CDR3 runs 12 residues. V lost 6 bases and J lost 5; bases outside the gene matches: 4. In germline, CDR1 is MNHEY, CDR2 SVGEGT. The CDR3 DNA sequence: TGTGCCAGCAGGGGACAGTTGGACGAGCAGTACTTC. Translation gives CASRGQLDEQYF.